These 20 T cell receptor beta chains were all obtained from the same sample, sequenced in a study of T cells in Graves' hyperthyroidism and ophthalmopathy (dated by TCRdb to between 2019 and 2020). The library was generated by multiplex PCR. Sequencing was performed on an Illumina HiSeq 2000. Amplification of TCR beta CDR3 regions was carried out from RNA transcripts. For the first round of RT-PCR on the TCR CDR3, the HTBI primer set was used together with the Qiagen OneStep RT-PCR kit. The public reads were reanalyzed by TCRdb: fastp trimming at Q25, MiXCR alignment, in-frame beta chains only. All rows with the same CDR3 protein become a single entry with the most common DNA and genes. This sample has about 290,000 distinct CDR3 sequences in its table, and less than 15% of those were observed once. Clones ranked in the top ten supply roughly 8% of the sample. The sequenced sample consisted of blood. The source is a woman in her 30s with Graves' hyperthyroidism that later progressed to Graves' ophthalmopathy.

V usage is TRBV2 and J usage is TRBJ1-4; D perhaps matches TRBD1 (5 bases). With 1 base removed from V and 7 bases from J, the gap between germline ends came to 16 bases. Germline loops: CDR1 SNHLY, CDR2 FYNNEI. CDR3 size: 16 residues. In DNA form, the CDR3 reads TGTGCCAGCAGTGAAGGACAGCGGGCGACGGGTGAAAAACTGTTTTTT. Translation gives CASSEGQRATGEKLFF.

CDR3 in amino acids: CSARDGKQYF. CDR3 in DNA: TGCAGTGCTAGAGATGGGAAGCAGTACTTC. The chain carries TRBV20-1 and TRBJ2-7; D not resolved. CDR3 length: 10 amino acids. CDR1 DFQATT and CDR2 SNEGSKA come from the germline V gene (reference sequence). V was cut by 0 bases and J by 8 bases, with 5 bases left in between.

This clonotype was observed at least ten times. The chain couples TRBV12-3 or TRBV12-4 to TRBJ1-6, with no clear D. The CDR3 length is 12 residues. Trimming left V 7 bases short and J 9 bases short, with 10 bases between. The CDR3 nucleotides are TGTGCCAGCAAATACACCAGTTCACCCCTCCACTTT. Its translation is CASKYTSSPLHF.

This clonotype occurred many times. The CDR3 loop reads CASSSLTVGAKNIQYF. CDR3 nucleotide sequence: TGTGCCAGCAGTTCCTTGACGGTCGGGGCCAAAAACATTCAGTACTTC. The chain is built from TRBV28 and TRBJ2-4; D is unclear. The CDR3 contains 16 residues. Germline CDR1 reads MDHEN; CDR2 reads SYDVKM. V gave up 4 bases and J gave up 1 base, with 14 bases separating them. The complete variable domain, with remaining parts taken from reference TRBV28 and TRBJ2-4, reads DVKVTQSSRYLVKRTGEKVFLECVQDMDHENMFWYRQDPGLGLRLIYFSYDVKMKEKGDIPEGYSVSREKKERFSLILESASTNQTSMYLCASSSLTVGAKNIQYFGAGTRLSVL.

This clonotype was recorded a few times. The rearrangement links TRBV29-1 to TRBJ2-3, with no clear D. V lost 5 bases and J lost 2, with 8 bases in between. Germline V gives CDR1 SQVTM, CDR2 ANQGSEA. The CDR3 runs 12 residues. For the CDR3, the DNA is TGCAGCGTTAGACTCACCACAGATACGCAGTATTTT. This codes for CSVRLTTDTQYF.

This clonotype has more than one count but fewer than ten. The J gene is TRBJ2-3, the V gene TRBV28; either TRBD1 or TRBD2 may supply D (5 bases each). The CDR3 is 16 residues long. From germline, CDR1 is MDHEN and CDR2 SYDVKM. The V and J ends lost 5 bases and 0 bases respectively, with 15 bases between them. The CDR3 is CASSTRDLSSTDTQYF. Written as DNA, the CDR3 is TGTGCCAGCAGTACCCGGGACCTCTCTAGCACAGATACGCAGTATTTT.

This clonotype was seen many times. CDR3 nucleotide sequence: TGTGCCAGCAGTGAGGGACTAGCGGTCTCCTACAATGAGCAGTTCTTC. It encodes CASSEGLAVSYNEQFF. The V and J genes are TRBV28 and TRBJ2-1; the match to TRBD2 covers 11 bases. Germline loops: CDR1 MDHEN, CDR2 SYDVKM. V lost 5 bases and J lost 0; bases outside the gene matches: 3. The CDR3 is made up of 16 amino acids.

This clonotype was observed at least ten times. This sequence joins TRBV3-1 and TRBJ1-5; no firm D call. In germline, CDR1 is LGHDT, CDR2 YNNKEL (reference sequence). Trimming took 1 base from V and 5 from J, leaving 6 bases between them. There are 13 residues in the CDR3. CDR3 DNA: TGTGCCAGCAGCCAAGTTCTCGATCAGCCCCAGCATTTT. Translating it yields CASSQVLDQPQHF.

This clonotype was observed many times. CDR3 amino acids: CASSHQGSEYEQYF. Written as DNA, the CDR3 is TGTGCCAGCAGTCATCAGGGCTCCGAGTACGAGCAGTACTTC. This chain connects TRBV27 to TRBJ2-7; D is perhaps TRBD1 (5 bases). V lost 5 bases, J lost 4 bases, and 15 bases lay in between. The CDR3 is made up of 14 amino acids. Per the germline V gene, CDR1 is MNHEY and CDR2 is SMNVEV (reference sequence).

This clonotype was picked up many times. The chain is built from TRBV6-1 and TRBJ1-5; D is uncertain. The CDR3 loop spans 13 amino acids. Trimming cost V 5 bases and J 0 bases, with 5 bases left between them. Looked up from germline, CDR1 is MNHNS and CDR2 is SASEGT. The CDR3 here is CASSKGSNQPQHF. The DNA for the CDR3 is TGTGCCAGCAGTAAGGGTAGCAATCAGCCCCAGCATTTT.

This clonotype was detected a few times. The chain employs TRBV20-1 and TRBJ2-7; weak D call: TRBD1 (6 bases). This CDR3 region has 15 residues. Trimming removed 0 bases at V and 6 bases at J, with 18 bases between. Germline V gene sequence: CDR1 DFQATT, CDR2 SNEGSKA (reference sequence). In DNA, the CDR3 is TGCAGTGCTAGAGATTATACAGGGTGGAAGGCCGAGCAGTACTTC. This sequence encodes CSARDYTGWKAEQYF.

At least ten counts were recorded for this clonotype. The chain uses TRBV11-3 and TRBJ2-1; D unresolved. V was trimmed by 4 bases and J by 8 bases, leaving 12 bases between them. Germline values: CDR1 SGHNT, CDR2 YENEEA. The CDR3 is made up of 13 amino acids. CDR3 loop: CASSSDNWDEQFF. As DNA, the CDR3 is TGTGCCAGCAGCTCCGATAATTGGGATGAGCAGTTCTTC.

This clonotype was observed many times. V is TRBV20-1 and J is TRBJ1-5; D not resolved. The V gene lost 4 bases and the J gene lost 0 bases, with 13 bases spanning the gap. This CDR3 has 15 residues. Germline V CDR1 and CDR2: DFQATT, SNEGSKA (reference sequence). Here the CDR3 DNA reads TGCAGTGCTAAGGACGGGAGTCTTAGCAATCAGCCCCAGCATTTT. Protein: CSAKDGSLSNQPQHF.

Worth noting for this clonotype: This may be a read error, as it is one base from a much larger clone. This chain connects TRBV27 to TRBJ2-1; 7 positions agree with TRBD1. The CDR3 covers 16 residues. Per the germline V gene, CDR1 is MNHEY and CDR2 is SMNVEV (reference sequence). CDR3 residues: CAGSAETGKSYNEQFF. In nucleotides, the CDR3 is TGTGCCGGCAGTGCGGAGACAGGGAAGTCCTACAATGAGCAGTTCTTC.

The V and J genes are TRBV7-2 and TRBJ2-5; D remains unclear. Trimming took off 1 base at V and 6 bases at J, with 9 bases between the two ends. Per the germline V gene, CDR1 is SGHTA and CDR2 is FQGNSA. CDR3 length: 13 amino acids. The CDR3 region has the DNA TGTGCCAGCAGCTTAGTGGGATCGCAGACCCAGTACTTC. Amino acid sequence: CASSLVGSQTQYF.

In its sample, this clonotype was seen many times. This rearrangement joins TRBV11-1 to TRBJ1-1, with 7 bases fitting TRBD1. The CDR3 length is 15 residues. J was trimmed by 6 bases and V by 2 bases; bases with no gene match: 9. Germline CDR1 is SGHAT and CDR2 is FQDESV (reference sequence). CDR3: CASSLLGGDSAEAFF. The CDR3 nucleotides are TGTGCCAGCAGCTTACTGGGGGGGGACAGCGCTGAAGCTTTCTTT.

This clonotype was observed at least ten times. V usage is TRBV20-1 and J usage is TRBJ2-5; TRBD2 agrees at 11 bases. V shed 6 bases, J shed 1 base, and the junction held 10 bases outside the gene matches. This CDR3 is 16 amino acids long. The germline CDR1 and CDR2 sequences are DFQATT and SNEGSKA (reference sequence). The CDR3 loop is CSAKGPGLAGQETQYF. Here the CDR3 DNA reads TGCAGTGCCAAAGGGCCAGGACTAGCGGGCCAAGAGACCCAGTACTTC.

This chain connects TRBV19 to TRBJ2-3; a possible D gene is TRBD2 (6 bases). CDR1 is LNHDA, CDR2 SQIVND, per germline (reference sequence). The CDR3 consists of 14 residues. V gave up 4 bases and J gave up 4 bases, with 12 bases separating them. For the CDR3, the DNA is TGTGCCAGTAGTACCCTCGGGAGCGCAGATACGCAGTATTTT. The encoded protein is CASSTLGSADTQYF.

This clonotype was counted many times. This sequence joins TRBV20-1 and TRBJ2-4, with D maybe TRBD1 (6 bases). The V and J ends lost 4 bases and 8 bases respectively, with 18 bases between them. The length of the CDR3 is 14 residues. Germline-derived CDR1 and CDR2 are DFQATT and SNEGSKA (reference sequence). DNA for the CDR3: TGCAGTGCTAATGGGGACACCCTGAAGGACATTCAGTACTTC. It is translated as CSANGDTLKDIQYF.

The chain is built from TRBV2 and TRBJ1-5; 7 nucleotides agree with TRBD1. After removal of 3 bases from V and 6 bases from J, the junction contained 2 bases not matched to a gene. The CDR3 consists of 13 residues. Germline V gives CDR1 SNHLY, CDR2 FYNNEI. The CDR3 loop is CASSDDRVQPQHF. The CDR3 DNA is TGTGCCAGCAGTGACGACAGGGTTCAGCCCCAGCATTTT.